Shown below are 4 T cell receptor beta chains from a single sample sequenced in a study of STAT3 mutations in large granular lymphocyte leukemia. Study-level points and caveats: In T-cell large granular lymphocyte leukemia, about half of patients showed multiple immunodominant subclonotypes.

Generated by immunoSEQ multiplex PCR, the TCRdb table keeps only in-frame clones and is missing some. The data show several thousand clones, 85% to 90% seen once. These receptors' targets are unknown. Sequenced input: peripheral blood mononuclear cells. The receptors shown here come from an elderly man with T-cell large granular lymphocyte leukemia. Some clones in this sample may be carry-over from other donors' samples.

This chain joins TRBV6-5 and TRBJ1-2; 7 bases are a match to TRBD1. This CDR3 contains 12 residues. CDR1 is MNHEY, CDR2 SVGAGI, per germline. Trimming cost V 6 bases and J 8 bases; bases outside gene matches: 6. CDR3 amino acids: CASRTGVRGYTF. The DNA for the CDR3 is TGTGCCAGCAGAACAGGGGTGCGAGGCTACACCTTC.

This clone was detected a few times. This chain connects TRBV2 to TRBJ1-5, with 7 bases that match TRBD1. Trimming cost V 6 bases and J 0 bases; bases outside gene matches: 2. Looked up from germline, CDR1 is SNHLY and CDR2 is FYNNEI. The CDR3 totals 14 residues. DNA of the CDR3: TGTGCCAGCAGCGGACAGGATAGCAATCAGCCCCAGCATTTT. Its protein is CASSGQDSNQPQHF. The variable domain in full, with the rest retrieved from reference TRBV2 and TRBJ1-5, is EPEVTQTPSHQVTQMGQEVILRCVPISNHLYFYWYRQILGQKVEFLVSFYNNEISEKSEIFDDQFSVERPDGSNFTLKIRSTKLEDSAMYFCASSGQDSNQPQHFGDGTRLSIL.

The chain combines TRBV19 with TRBJ2-7; D ambiguous. The CDR3 has 12 amino acids. Trimming pared 0 bases from V and 6 bases from J, leaving 6 bases between. The germline CDR1 and CDR2 sequences are LNHDA and SQIVND (reference sequence). CDR3 in amino acids: CASSIERGEQYF. The CDR3 coding sequence is TGTGCCAGTAGTATAGAGAGAGGCGAGCAGTACTTC.

The chain carries TRBV4-3 and TRBJ1-5; D gene ambiguous. Trimming removed 5 bases at V and 6 bases at J, with 11 bases between. Germline loops: CDR1 LGHNA, CDR2 YSLEER. The CDR3 has 13 residues. The CDR3 DNA reads as TGCGCCAGCAGCTTCGGCCAAGGTCAGCCCCAGCATTTT. This codes for CASSFGQGQPQHF.